These 28 T cell receptor beta chains were all obtained from the same sample, sequenced in a study of blood T cell repertoires in COVID-19. Method: immunoSEQ multiplex PCR; TCRdb's copy keeps in-frame clones and lacks some. The table shows around 300,000 clones, with 80% to 90% occurring only once. The material sequenced was peripheral blood. The source is a woman aged 50 to 60 who had recovered from COVID-19.

The V gene is TRBV7-2, the J gene TRBJ1-6, with 7 bases aligning to TRBD1. Germline V gene lookup returns CDR1 SGHTA and CDR2 FQGNSA. There are 19 residues in the CDR3. Unmatched junction bases numbered 9, after V lost 1 base and J lost 0 bases. CDR3 coding DNA: TGTGCCAGCAGCTTAGGAGGGGGGACAGAGTACTCCTATAATTCACCCCTCCACTTT. Protein sequence: CASSLGGGTEYSYNSPLHF.

The chain has TRBV7-2 and TRBJ1-2; the D gene is possibly TRBD1 (5 bases). Trimming took 0 bases from V and 3 from J, leaving 5 bases between them. This CDR3 comprises 13 residues. Germline V gene sequence: CDR1 SGHTA, CDR2 FQGNSA. The CDR3 sequence is CASSLAGDYGYTF. As DNA, the CDR3 is TGTGCCAGCAGCTTAGCAGGGGACTATGGCTACACCTTC.

This chain joins TRBV19 and TRBJ2-7; D might be TRBD2 (5 bases). Germline lookup yields CDR1 LNHDA and CDR2 SQIVND (reference sequence). This CDR3 region has 14 residues. The V end was cut by 7 bases, the J end by 3 bases, with 16 bases between. CDR3 in amino acids: CASKLSRDRYEQYF. The CDR3, as DNA: TGTGCCAGTAAGTTGAGTCGGGATCGCTACGAGCAGTACTTC.

The rearrangement links TRBV6-2 or TRBV6-3 to TRBJ1-2; possible D gene TRBD1, 6 bases. There are 13 residues in the CDR3. Germline CDR1 MNHEY, CDR2 SVGEGT. With 4 bases removed from V and 7 bases from J, the gap between germline ends came to 13 bases. CDR3 nucleotides: TGTGCCAGCAGTTTTCACAGGGTGGCTGGCTACACCTTC. This translates into CASSFHRVAGYTF.

V is TRBV5-1 and J is TRBJ1-1; 8 bases align to TRBD1. The ends lost 3 bases at V and 4 bases at J; junction bases unmatched: 14. The CDR3 loop spans 17 amino acids. Germline loops: CDR1 SGHRS, CDR2 YFSETQ. CDR3 sequence reads: CASSSTGAGGAFTEAFF. In DNA, the CDR3 is TGCGCCAGCAGCTCAACGGGGGCAGGGGGCGCATTCACTGAAGCTTTCTTT. Full variable domain (remainder filled in from reference TRBV5-1 and TRBJ1-1): KAGVTQTPRYLIKTRGQQVTLSCSPISGHRSVSWYQQTPGQGLQFLFEYFSETQRNKGNFPGRFSGRQFSNSRSEMNVSTLELGDSALYLCASSSTGAGGAFTEAFFGQGTRLTVV.

CDR3 nucleotide sequence: TGTGCCAGCAGTTCGGTCTATGGCTACACCTTC. This encodes CASSSVYGYTF. The gene calls are TRBV12-3 or TRBV12-4 and TRBJ1-2; D is undetermined. The length of the CDR3 is 11 residues. The germline V and J ends were trimmed by 4 bases and 4 bases, with 4 bases remaining between them.

V gene TRBV30 combines with J gene TRBJ1-2, with D maybe TRBD1 (5 bases). Looked up from germline, CDR1 is GTSNPN and CDR2 is SVGIG (reference sequence). The CDR3 is made up of 15 amino acids. Trimming pared 1 base from V and 8 bases from J, leaving 20 bases between. CDR3 nucleotides: TGTGCCTGGAGTGCGGGGGTGGGGAACGTACAGGGCTACACCTTC. Translation gives CAWSAGVGNVQGYTF.

The chain combines TRBV4-2 with TRBJ2-3; D is possibly TRBD2 (6 bases). The V gene's germline CDR1 is LGHNA and CDR2 YNFKEQ. V was cut by 0 bases and J by 1 base, with 8 bases left in between. The CDR3 runs 15 residues. CDR3 DNA: TGTGCCAGCAGCCAAGAGGAGGGGCGCACAGATACGCAGTATTTT. It translates to CASSQEEGRTDTQYF.

The chain carries TRBV9 and TRBJ2-1; 7 bases line up with TRBD1. The V gene's germline CDR1 is SGDLS and CDR2 YYNGEE. The ends lost 2 bases at V and 0 bases at J; junction bases unmatched: 8. This CDR3 comprises 17 residues. This CDR3 is CASSVPGTASSYNEQFF. DNA of the CDR3: TGTGCCAGCAGCGTCCCCGGGACAGCGAGCTCCTACAATGAGCAGTTCTTC.

Comments on this clone: One end of the junction varies from germline; a read error may be responsible. The chain is built from TRBV4-1 and TRBJ1-5, with D unresolved. From germline, CDR1 is MGHRA and CDR2 YSYEKL. The CDR3 contains 15 residues. This CDR3 is CACSQDFSSNQPQHF. CDR3 DNA sequence: TGCGCCTGCAGCCAAGACTTCTCCAGCAATCAGCCCCAGCATTTT.

The V call is TRBV19, the J call TRBJ2-2; D may be TRBD1 (5 bases). The CDR3 extends over 16 amino acids. Germline CDR1 is LNHDA and CDR2 is SQIVND (reference sequence). V lost 6 bases, J lost 6 bases, and 20 bases lay in between. CDR3 in DNA: TGTGCCAGTAGCCCAGGTTACAGGCATGCGTCCGGGGAGCTGTTTTTT. This codes for CASSPGYRHASGELFF.

V usage is TRBV15 and J usage is TRBJ2-5; maybe TRBD1 (6 bases). This CDR3 is 17 amino acids long. Per germline, CDR1 LNHNV and CDR2 YYDKDF (reference sequence). V lost 0 bases and J lost 5, with 19 bases in between. CDR3 in DNA: TGTGCCACCAGCAGAGATGACCCCAGGGGCACCCTGGAGACCCAGTACTTC. Its translation is CATSRDDPRGTLETQYF.

This clone showed up just once. The chain couples TRBV2 to TRBJ2-7; TRBD2 agrees at 12 bases. The V segment lost 4 bases and the J segment 3 bases; nucleotides outside the gene matches: 7. In germline, CDR1 is SNHLY, CDR2 FYNNEI. This CDR3 spans 16 amino acids. The CDR3 DNA follows: TGTGCCAGCAGTGCTAGCGGGGGGGGCGGGGGCTACGAGCAGTACTTC. The encoded protein is CASSASGGGGGYEQYF.

J is TRBJ1-1 and V is TRBV29-1; TRBD1 agrees at 7 bases. The V segment lost 4 bases and the J segment 4 bases; nucleotides outside the gene matches: 6. Germline V gives CDR1 SQVTM, CDR2 ANQGSEA. CDR3 size: 13 residues. CDR3 nucleotide sequence: TGCAGCGTTGTTGAGGGGGCTGGCACTGAAGCTTTCTTT. It yields the protein CSVVEGAGTEAFF.

This chain joins TRBV19 and TRBJ2-1; 9 nucleotides agree with TRBD2. CDR3 length: 16 residues. J lost 0 bases, V lost 2 bases, and 2 bases had no gene match. Per the germline V gene, CDR1 is LNHDA and CDR2 is SQIVND (reference sequence). This CDR3 reads CASSIFSGSSYNEQFF. CDR3 sequence (DNA): TGTGCCAGTAGTATATTTAGCGGGAGCTCCTACAATGAGCAGTTCTTC.

This chain uses TRBV28 with TRBJ1-5, with a weak D call TRBD1 (5 bases). The ends were cut back, 5 bases at V and 1 base at J, with 12 bases in the middle. Germline CDR1 reads MDHEN; CDR2 reads SYDVKM. The length of the CDR3 is 15 residues. CDR3 nucleotides: TGTGCCAGCAGTCCCTCGGGGGGGAGCAATCAGCCCCAGCATTTT. It specifies CASSPSGGSNQPQHF. Using reference TRBV28 and TRBJ1-5 for the parts outside the CDR3, the full variable domain is DVKVTQSSRYLVKRTGEKVFLECVQDMDHENMFWYRQDPGLGLRLIYFSYDVKMKEKGDIPEGYSVSREKKERFSLILESASTNQTSMYLCASSPSGGSNQPQHFGDGTRLSIL.

The rearrangement links TRBV4-3 to TRBJ1-2, with D hard to call. Germline-derived CDR1 and CDR2 are LGHNA and YSLEER. V lost 4 bases to trimming and J lost 4 bases, with 13 bases between them. The length of the CDR3 is 14 residues. In nucleotides, the CDR3 is TGCGCCAGCAGCCCCGGAGAGGGATTCTATGGCTACACCTTC. Encoded protein: CASSPGEGFYGYTF.

The chain joins TRBV27 to TRBJ2-1, with TRBD2 matching 8 bases. V was clipped by 3 bases and J by 0 bases; unmatched bases: 7. The CDR3 has 17 residues. The V gene's germline CDR1 is MNHEY and CDR2 SMNVEV (reference sequence). The CDR3 bases are TGTGCCAGCAGTTTTAGGGTTAGCGGGACCTCCTACAATGAGCAGTTCTTC. The encoded protein is CASSFRVSGTSYNEQFF.

The chain employs TRBV19 and TRBJ2-3; no clear D gene. V was cut by 5 bases and J by 2 bases, with 8 bases left in between. Per the germline V gene, CDR1 is LNHDA and CDR2 is SQIVND (reference sequence). The CDR3 loop spans 13 amino acids. This chain's CDR3 is CASSPRVTDTQYF. The CDR3 DNA reads as TGTGCCAGTAGTCCCCGGGTCACAGATACGCAGTATTTT.

The chain has TRBV5-4 and TRBJ2-5; D is unclear. Germline lookup yields CDR1 SGHNT and CDR2 YYREEE (reference sequence). The CDR3 extends over 13 amino acids. V gave up 0 bases and J gave up 7 bases, with 10 bases separating them. CDR3 sequence reads: CASSLGPSGTQYF. CDR3 nucleotides: TGTGCCAGCAGCTTGGGTCCTTCGGGGACCCAGTACTTC.

The chain recombines TRBV10-2 with TRBJ1-5; no firm D call. CDR1 WSHSY and CDR2 SAAADI come from the germline V gene. The CDR3 totals 12 residues. Trimming pared 6 bases from V and 5 bases from J, leaving 8 bases between. CDR3: CASSAGDQPQHF. The CDR3 nucleotides read TGCGCCAGCAGCGCCGGGGATCAGCCCCAGCATTTT.

The rearrangement uses TRBV6-6 and TRBJ2-7; TRBD2 is a possible D gene (5 bases). The CDR3 is 13 amino acids. V lost 6 bases and J 6 bases, leaving 15 bases between the germline ends. Per the germline V gene, CDR1 is MNHNY and CDR2 is SVGAGI (reference sequence). CDR3 in DNA: TGTGCCAGCAGGGGAGCAGGAGTTAGCGAGCAGTACTTC. It specifies CASRGAGVSEQYF.

This clone is a singleton in its sample. V is TRBV6-6 and J is TRBJ2-7, with TRBD2 as a possible D gene (6 bases). Trimming shortened V by 6 bases and J by 4 bases, and 13 bases separated the two germline ends. The CDR3 runs to 13 residues. From germline, CDR1 is MNHNY and CDR2 SVGAGI (reference sequence). The CDR3 sequence is CASSRDFAYEQYF. The CDR3 nucleotides are TGTGCCAGCAGCCGGGACTTTGCTTACGAGCAGTACTTC.

In its sample, this clone was seen a few times. The chain has TRBV10-3 and TRBJ2-7; D might be TRBD2 (5 bases). This CDR3 contains 14 residues. Trimming removed 3 bases at V and 1 base at J, with 10 bases between. From germline, CDR1 is ENHRY and CDR2 SYGVKD. The CDR3 nucleotides are TGTGCCATCAGTGACGGGATATCATCCTACGAGCAGTACTTC. Its protein is CAISDGISSYEQYF.

This chain connects TRBV14 to TRBJ1-1; 7 nucleotides align to TRBD1. The CDR3 runs 14 residues. Germline assignment: CDR1 SGHDN and CDR2 FVKESK. With V trimmed by 3 bases and J by 11 bases, 12 bases remained unmatched. The CDR3 sequence: CASSQIGQAPGAFF. CDR3 DNA: TGTGCCAGCAGCCAGATAGGACAGGCCCCGGGGGCTTTCTTT. Full variable domain (remainder filled in from reference TRBV14 and TRBJ1-1): EAGVTQFPSHSVIEKGQTVTLRCDPISGHDNLYWYRRVMGKEIKFLLHFVKESKQDESGMPNNRFLAERTGGTYSTLKVQPAELEDSGVYFCASSQIGQAPGAFFGQGTRLTVV.

V gene TRBV2 combines with J gene TRBJ1-6; no definite D call. The CDR3 totals 12 residues. Germline CDR1 SNHLY, CDR2 FYNNEI. The germline V and J ends were trimmed by 6 bases and 10 bases, with 10 bases remaining between them. The DNA for the CDR3 is TGTGCCAGCAGCGAGACTGGCTCACCCCTCCACTTT. As protein: CASSETGSPLHF.

The J gene is TRBJ1-5, the V gene TRBV28; the D gene is possibly TRBD1 (6 bases). There are 15 residues in the CDR3. V was clipped by 2 bases and J by 3 bases, with 11 bases between them. Germline loops: CDR1 MDHEN, CDR2 SYDVKM. CDR3 nucleotides: TGTGCCAGCAGTTTAGGGGGGGGCCCCAATCAGCCCCAGCATTTT. Translating it yields CASSLGGGPNQPQHF.

The chain is built from TRBV18 and TRBJ2-2, with 13 bases fitting TRBD2. The V gene end was trimmed by 8 bases and the J gene end by 0 bases; junction bases not matched to a gene: 6. Germline assignment: CDR1 KGHSH and CDR2 LQKENI. The CDR3 extends over 17 amino acids. Written as DNA, the CDR3 is TGTGCCAGCCATCGGACTAGCGGGGGAACGAACACCGGGGAGCTGTTTTTT. Translating gives CASHRTSGGTNTGELFF.